This T cell receptor beta chain originates from a study of glioma-infiltrating T cells after dendritic cell vaccination. Study-level background: Between about 2002 and 2013, patients got autologous tumor lysate-pulsed dendritic cell vaccines.

The primer mix had 60 V beta and 13 J beta primers. This table comes from immunoSEQ multiplex PCR, and its TCRdb copy is limited to in-frame clones, with some not included. In the table there are about 100,000 clones, around 80% of which are singletons. Only a few counts were recorded for this clone. The sample's time point: after dendritic cell vaccination, including at tumor progression/relapse. The CDR3 is made up of 17 amino acids. The germline V gene has CDR1 MGHRA and CDR2 YSYEKL. The ends lost 4 bases at V and 6 bases at J; junction bases unmatched: 8. The chain joins TRBV4-1 to TRBJ2-1, with 14 bases identical to TRBD2. The material sequenced was blood, taken after dendritic cell vaccination. The sequence came from a human donor with glioblastoma. The CDR3: CASSPSPGTSGSNEQFF. The CDR3 DNA reads TGCGCCAGCAGCCCTTCACCCGGGACTAGCGGGAGCAATGAGCAGTTCTTC.